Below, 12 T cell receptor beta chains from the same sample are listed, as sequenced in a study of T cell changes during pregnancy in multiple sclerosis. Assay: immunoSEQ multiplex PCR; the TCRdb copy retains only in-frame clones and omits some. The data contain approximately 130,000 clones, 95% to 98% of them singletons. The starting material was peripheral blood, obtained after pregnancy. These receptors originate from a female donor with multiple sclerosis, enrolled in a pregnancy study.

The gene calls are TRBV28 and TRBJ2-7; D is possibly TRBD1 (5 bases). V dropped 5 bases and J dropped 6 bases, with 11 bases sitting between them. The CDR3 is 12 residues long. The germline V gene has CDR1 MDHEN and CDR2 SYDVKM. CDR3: CASSPRQGEQYF. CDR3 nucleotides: TGTGCCAGCAGTCCCCGCCAGGGCGAGCAGTACTTC.

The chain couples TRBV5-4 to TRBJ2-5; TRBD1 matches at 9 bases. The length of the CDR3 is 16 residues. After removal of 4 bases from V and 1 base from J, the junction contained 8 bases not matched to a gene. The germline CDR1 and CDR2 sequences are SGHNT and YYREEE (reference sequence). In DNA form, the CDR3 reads TGTGCCAGCAGCCACCCCCGACAGGGGGTCCAAGAGACCCAGTACTTC. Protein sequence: CASSHPRQGVQETQYF. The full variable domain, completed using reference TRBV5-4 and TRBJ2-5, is ETGVTQSPTHLIKTRGQQVTLRCSSQSGHNTVSWYQQALGQGPQFIFQYYREEENGRGNFPPRFSGLQFPNYSSELNVNALELDDSALYLCASSHPRQGVQETQYFGPGTRLLVL.

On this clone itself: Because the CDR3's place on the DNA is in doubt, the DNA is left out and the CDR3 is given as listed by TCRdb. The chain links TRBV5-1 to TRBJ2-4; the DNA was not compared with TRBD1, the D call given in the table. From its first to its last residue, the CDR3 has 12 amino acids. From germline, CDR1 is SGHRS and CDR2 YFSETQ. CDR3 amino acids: CASSFGQGIVYF.

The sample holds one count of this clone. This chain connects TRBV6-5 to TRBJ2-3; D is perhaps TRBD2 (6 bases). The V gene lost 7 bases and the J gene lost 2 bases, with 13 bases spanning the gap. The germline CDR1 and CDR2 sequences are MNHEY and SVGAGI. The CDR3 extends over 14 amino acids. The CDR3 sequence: CASKEGPLTDTQYF. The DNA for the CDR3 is TGTGCCAGCAAGGAGGGACCACTCACAGATACGCAGTATTTT.

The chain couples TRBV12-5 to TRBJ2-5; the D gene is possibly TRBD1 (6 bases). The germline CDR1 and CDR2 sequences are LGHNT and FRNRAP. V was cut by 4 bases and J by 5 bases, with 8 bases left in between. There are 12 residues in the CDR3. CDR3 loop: CASGSGAETQYF. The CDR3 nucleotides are TGTGCTAGTGGTTCAGGGGCTGAGACCCAGTACTTC.

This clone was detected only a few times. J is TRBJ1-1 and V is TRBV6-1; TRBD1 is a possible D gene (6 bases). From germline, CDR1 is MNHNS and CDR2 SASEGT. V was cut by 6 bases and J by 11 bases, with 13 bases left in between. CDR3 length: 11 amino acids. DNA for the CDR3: TGTGCCAGCAGGGACAGTCTAGAGGCTTTCTTT. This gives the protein CASRDSLEAFF.

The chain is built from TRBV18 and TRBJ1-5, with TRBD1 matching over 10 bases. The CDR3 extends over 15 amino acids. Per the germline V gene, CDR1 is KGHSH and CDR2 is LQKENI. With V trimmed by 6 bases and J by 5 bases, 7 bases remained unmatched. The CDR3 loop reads CASSPGTGAHQPQHF. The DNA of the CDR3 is TGTGCCAGCTCGCCCGGGACAGGGGCACATCAGCCCCAGCATTTT.

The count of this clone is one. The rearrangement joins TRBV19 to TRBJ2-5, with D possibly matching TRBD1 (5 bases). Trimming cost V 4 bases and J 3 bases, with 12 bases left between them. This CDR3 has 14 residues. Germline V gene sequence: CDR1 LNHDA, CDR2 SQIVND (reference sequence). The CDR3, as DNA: TGTGCCAGTAGTAAAAGACAGACAGAAGAGACCCAGTACTTC. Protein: CASSKRQTEETQYF. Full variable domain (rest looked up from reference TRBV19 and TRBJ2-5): DGGITQSPKYLFRKEGQNVTLSCEQNLNHDAMYWYRQDPGQGLRLIYYSQIVNDFQKGDIAEGYSVSREKKESFPLTVTSAQKNPTAFYLCASSKRQTEETQYFGPGTRLLVL.

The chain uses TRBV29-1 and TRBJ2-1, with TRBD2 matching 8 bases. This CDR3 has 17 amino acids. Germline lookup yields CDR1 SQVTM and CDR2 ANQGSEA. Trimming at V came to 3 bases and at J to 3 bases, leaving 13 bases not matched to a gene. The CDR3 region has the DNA TGCAGCGTTGACGTCGGGGAGGCGGGAGGTGACTACAATGAGCAGTTCTTC. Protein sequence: CSVDVGEAGGDYNEQFF.

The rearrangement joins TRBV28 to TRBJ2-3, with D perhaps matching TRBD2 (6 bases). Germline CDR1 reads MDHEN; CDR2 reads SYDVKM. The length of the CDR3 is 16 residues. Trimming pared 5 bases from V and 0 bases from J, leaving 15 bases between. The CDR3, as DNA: TGTGCCAGCAGTCCTCAAGGAAGCGGGAGCACAGATACGCAGTATTTT. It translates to CASSPQGSGSTDTQYF. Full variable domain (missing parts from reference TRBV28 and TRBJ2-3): DVKVTQSSRYLVKRTGEKVFLECVQDMDHENMFWYRQDPGLGLRLIYFSYDVKMKEKGDIPEGYSVSREKKERFSLILESASTNQTSMYLCASSPQGSGSTDTQYFGPGTRLTVL.

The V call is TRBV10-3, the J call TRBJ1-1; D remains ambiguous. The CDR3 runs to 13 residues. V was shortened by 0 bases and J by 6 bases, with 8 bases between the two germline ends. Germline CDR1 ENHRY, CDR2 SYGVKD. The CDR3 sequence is CAISESPRAEAFF. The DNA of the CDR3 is TGTGCCATCAGTGAGTCGCCCCGGGCTGAAGCTTTCTTT.

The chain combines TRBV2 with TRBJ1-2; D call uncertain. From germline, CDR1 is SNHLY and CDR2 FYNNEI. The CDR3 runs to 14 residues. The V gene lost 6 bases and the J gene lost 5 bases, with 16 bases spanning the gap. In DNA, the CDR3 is TGTGCCAGCAGGGTTTTTTTTAGTTCTTATGGCTACACCTTC. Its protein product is CASRVFFSSYGYTF. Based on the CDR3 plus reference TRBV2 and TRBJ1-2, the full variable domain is EPEVTQTPSHQVTQMGQEVILRCVPISNHLYFYWYRQILGQKVEFLVSFYNNEISEKSEIFDDQFSVERPDGSNFTLKIRSTKLEDSAMYFCASRVFFSSYGYTFGSGTRLTVV.